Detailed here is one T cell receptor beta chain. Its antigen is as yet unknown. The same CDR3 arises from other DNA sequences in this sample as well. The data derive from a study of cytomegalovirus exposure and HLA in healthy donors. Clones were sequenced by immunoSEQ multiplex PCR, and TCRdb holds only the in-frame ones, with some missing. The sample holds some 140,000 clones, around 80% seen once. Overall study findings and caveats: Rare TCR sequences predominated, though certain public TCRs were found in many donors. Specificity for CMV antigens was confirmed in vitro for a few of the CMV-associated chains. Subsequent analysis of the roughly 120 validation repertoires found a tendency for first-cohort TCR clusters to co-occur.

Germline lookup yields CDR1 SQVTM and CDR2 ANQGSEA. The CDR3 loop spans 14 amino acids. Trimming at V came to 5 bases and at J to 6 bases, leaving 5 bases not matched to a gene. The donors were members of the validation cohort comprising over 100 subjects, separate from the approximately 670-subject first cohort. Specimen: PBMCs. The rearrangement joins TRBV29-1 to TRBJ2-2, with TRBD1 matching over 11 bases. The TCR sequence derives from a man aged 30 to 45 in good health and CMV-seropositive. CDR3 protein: CSVLGQGAAGELFF. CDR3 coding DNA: TGCAGCGTTCTCGGACAGGGGGCAGCCGGGGAGCTGTTTTTT.